A single sample is the source of the 20 T cell receptor beta chains below, sequenced in a study of cytomegalovirus exposure and HLA in healthy donors (TCRdb year 2017). The library was obtained by the immunoSEQ multiplex PCR assay. Entries here come from immuneACCESS through TCRdb and include only in-frame sequences with V and J called. Some clones fail to appear in such tables; in the studies checked, an unresolved V gene covers under half of the shortfall, and the cause of the remainder is unknown. The sample table records roughly 60,000 clones; around 96% of these occur just once. Approximately 1% of the sample is taken by the ten largest. Specimen: PBMCs. The receptors derive from a man younger than 35 in good health and CMV-seronegative.

J is TRBJ1-4 and V is TRBV18; D remains unclear. The V gene lost 3 bases and the J gene lost 8 bases, with 16 bases spanning the gap. Per germline, CDR1 KGHSH and CDR2 LQKENI. CDR3 length equals 15 residues. The DNA of the CDR3 is TGTGCCAGCTCACCGACACGGACTGGAGACGAAAAACTGTTTTTT. Encoded protein: CASSPTRTGDEKLFF.

This clone was detected once. V gene TRBV19 combines with J gene TRBJ2-7; weak D call: TRBD1 (7 bases). CDR1 is LNHDA, CDR2 SQIVND, per germline (reference sequence). The CDR3 covers 14 residues. The germline V and J ends were trimmed by 10 bases and 2 bases, with 18 bases remaining between them. CDR3 nucleotide sequence: TGTGCCACCCGGGCGGGGCAGGGGGCCTACGAGCAGTACTTC. This gives the protein CATRAGQGAYEQYF.

The gene calls are TRBV10-3 and TRBJ2-7; the D gene is possibly TRBD2 (10 bases). The CDR3 contains 19 residues. CDR1 is ENHRY and CDR2 is SYGVKD in the germline V gene. Trimming shortened V by 4 bases and J by 3 bases, and 28 bases separated the two germline ends. In DNA, the CDR3 is TGTGCCATCAGTGCCCCGGGACAGGGCGTGACTAGCGGGTTCTACGAGCAGTACTTC. Protein sequence: CAISAPGQGVTSGFYEQYF.

V usage is TRBV5-1 and J usage is TRBJ1-1; TRBD1 might be the D (6 bases). CDR3 length: 18 residues. Germline CDR1 SGHRS, CDR2 YFSETQ. Trimming removed 4 bases from V and 1 base from J, with 23 bases in between. CDR3 protein: CASSRGGFGGRGNTEAFF. CDR3 DNA sequence: TGCGCCAGCAGCCGGGGGGGTTTTGGGGGGCGCGGGAACACTGAAGCTTTCTTT.

This clone was seen once. The rearrangement uses TRBV30 and TRBJ2-3; 7 bases align to TRBD2. Germline V gene data show CDR1 as GTSNPN and CDR2 as SVGIG (reference sequence). Trimming at V came to 0 bases and at J to 0 bases, leaving 3 bases not matched to a gene. The CDR3 is 15 residues long. The CDR3 loop is CAWSVASGSTDTQYF. CDR3 nucleotide sequence: TGTGCCTGGAGTGTCGCTAGCGGCAGCACAGATACGCAGTATTTT.

This chain links TRBV5-1 with TRBJ1-2, with a tentative D call TRBD1 (6 bases). The CDR3 is 16 residues long. V lost 0 bases to trimming and J lost 8 bases, with 20 bases between them. Germline assignment: CDR1 SGHRS and CDR2 YFSETQ. The CDR3 reads CASSLGNRESGRGYTF. As DNA, the CDR3 is TGCGCCAGCAGCTTGGGAAACAGGGAATCGGGGAGAGGCTACACCTTC.

The chain uses TRBV12-5 and TRBJ2-5, with D perhaps TRBD2 (6 bases). Trimming took 6 bases from V and 2 from J, leaving 10 bases between them. Germline loops: CDR1 LGHNT, CDR2 FRNRAP. This CDR3 contains 13 residues. DNA of the CDR3: TGTGCTAGTGGCTGGGACTTTCAAGAGACCCAGTACTTC. It is translated as CASGWDFQETQYF.

This chain joins TRBV7-2 and TRBJ1-1; a possible D gene is TRBD1 (6 bases). Looked up from germline, CDR1 is SGHTA and CDR2 is FQGNSA. CDR3 length: 15 residues. V lost 3 bases to trimming and J lost 3 bases, with 14 bases between them. The CDR3 region is CASSLSGAAYTEAFF. CDR3 sequence (DNA): TGTGCCAGCAGCTTGTCAGGGGCCGCGTACACTGAAGCTTTCTTT.

CDR3 DNA: TGTGCCAGCAGCTTTTCCTCGGGGGGTTTAGAGACCCAGTACTTC. This gives the protein CASSFSSGGLETQYF. This chain uses TRBV7-9 with TRBJ2-5; the match to TRBD2 covers 7 bases. Per the germline V gene, CDR1 is SEHNR and CDR2 is FQNEAQ (reference sequence). The CDR3 covers 15 residues. J was trimmed by 4 bases and V by 3 bases; bases with no gene match: 8.

J is TRBJ2-1 and V is TRBV13, with TRBD2 matching 8 bases. Germline V gene lookup returns CDR1 PRHDT and CDR2 FYEKMQ (reference sequence). V dropped 4 bases and J dropped 0; count of bases not matched to a gene: 29. The CDR3 is made up of 24 amino acids. CDR3 DNA: TGTGCCAGCAGCTCCAGGAGAGTAGCGGGAAAGTACTATAGTAGTCTTTACTCCTACAATGAGCAGTTCTTC. This gives the protein CASSSRRVAGKYYSSLYSYNEQFF.

For this clone: One end of the junction fails to match germline, which may point to a read error. This chain links TRBV7-9 with TRBJ1-2; 8 bases align to TRBD1. CDR1 and CDR2 from the germline V gene are SEHNR and FQNEAQ (reference sequence). This CDR3 is 12 amino acids long. CDR3 sequence (DNA): TGTGCCAGCAGCTCTACCAGGACAGGGATGGGCTTC. Protein product: CASSSTRTGMGF.

The chain joins TRBV27 to TRBJ2-1, with 9 bases aligning to TRBD1. Per germline, CDR1 MNHEY and CDR2 SMNVEV (reference sequence). The length of the CDR3 is 13 residues. The ends lost 8 bases at V and 3 bases at J; junction bases unmatched: 2. In DNA form, the CDR3 reads TGTGCCAGCGCGACAGGGGGCTACAATGAGCAGTTCTTC. Translated, it gives CASATGGYNEQFF.

This clone was counted once. The rearrangement joins TRBV7-2 to TRBJ2-1, with 8 bases fitting TRBD2. The junction had 10 bases not matched to a gene; V was cut back by 5 bases and J by 4 bases. The CDR3 extends over 16 amino acids. Germline V gene data show CDR1 as SGHTA and CDR2 as FQGNSA. Here the CDR3 reads CASSTKAGVTYNEQFF. The CDR3 bases are TGTGCCAGCAGCACAAAAGCGGGAGTAACGTACAATGAGCAGTTCTTC.

The chain combines TRBV7-9 with TRBJ1-2; possible D gene TRBD1, 5 bases. In germline, CDR1 is SEHNR, CDR2 FQNEAQ (reference sequence). Trimming removed 1 base from V and 7 bases from J, with 7 bases in between. There are 12 residues in the CDR3. The CDR3 region has the DNA TGTGCCAGCAGCTTAGTAGGGGTTGGCTACACCTTC. Amino acid sequence: CASSLVGVGYTF.

This chain connects TRBV6-5 to TRBJ2-2; 8 bases agree with TRBD2. Trimming took 2 bases from V and 5 from J; bases not matched to a gene: 7. Germline V lookup: CDR1 MNHEY, CDR2 SVGAGI. The CDR3 totals 16 residues. The CDR3 here is CASSYGAGGQTGELFF. CDR3 in DNA: TGTGCCAGCAGTTACGGTGCGGGAGGTCAGACCGGGGAGCTGTTTTTT.

The chain has TRBV5-1 and TRBJ1-3; D is undetermined. V lost 1 base, J lost 0 bases, and 11 bases lay in between. In germline, CDR1 is SGHRS, CDR2 YFSETQ. CDR3 size: 16 residues. CDR3 residues: CASSLTETYSGNTIYF. As DNA, the CDR3 is TGCGCCAGCAGCTTGACGGAGACTTACTCTGGAAACACCATATATTTT.

CDR3 in DNA: TGTGCCAGCAGTTACTCGAATCAGGGTGATACGCAGTATTTT. Encoded protein: CASSYSNQGDTQYF. The chain uses TRBV6-6 and TRBJ2-3; the D gene is possibly TRBD1 (5 bases). The V gene lost 0 bases and the J gene lost 6 bases, with 10 bases spanning the gap. This CDR3 spans 14 amino acids. Germline V gene sequence: CDR1 MNHNY, CDR2 SVGAGI (reference sequence).

The chain uses TRBV2 and TRBJ2-1, with 7 bases identical to TRBD2. CDR1 and CDR2 (germline): SNHLY, FYNNEI. The V and J ends lost 6 bases and 2 bases, in that order; junction bases with no gene match: 10. This CDR3 region has 16 residues. The DNA of the CDR3 is TGTGCCAGCAGAGATCCGGGAGGACTGACCTACAATGAGCAGTTCTTC. Residues: CASRDPGGLTYNEQFF.

The sample holds one count of this clone. The gene calls are TRBV19 and TRBJ1-1, with D hard to call. The CDR3 covers 14 residues. Looked up from germline, CDR1 is LNHDA and CDR2 is SQIVND (reference sequence). The V gene lost 3 bases and the J gene lost 1 base, with 9 bases spanning the gap. For the CDR3, the DNA is TGTGCCAGTAGTATGCGGGGAGAGAACACTGAAGCTTTCTTT. It encodes CASSMRGENTEAFF. The variable domain in full, with the rest retrieved from reference TRBV19 and TRBJ1-1, is DGGITQSPKYLFRKEGQNVTLSCEQNLNHDAMYWYRQDPGQGLRLIYYSQIVNDFQKGDIAEGYSVSREKKESFPLTVTSAQKNPTAFYLCASSMRGENTEAFFGQGTRLTVV.

The chain employs TRBV19 and TRBJ2-1; 9 nucleotides align to TRBD2. CDR3 length: 15 residues. V lost 6 bases, J lost 0 bases, and 3 bases stayed unmatched. The V gene's germline CDR1 is LNHDA and CDR2 SQIVND (reference sequence). The DNA for the CDR3 is TGTGCCAGTAGGCTAGCGGGGAGCTCCTACAATGAGCAGTTCTTC. Translating it yields CASRLAGSSYNEQFF.